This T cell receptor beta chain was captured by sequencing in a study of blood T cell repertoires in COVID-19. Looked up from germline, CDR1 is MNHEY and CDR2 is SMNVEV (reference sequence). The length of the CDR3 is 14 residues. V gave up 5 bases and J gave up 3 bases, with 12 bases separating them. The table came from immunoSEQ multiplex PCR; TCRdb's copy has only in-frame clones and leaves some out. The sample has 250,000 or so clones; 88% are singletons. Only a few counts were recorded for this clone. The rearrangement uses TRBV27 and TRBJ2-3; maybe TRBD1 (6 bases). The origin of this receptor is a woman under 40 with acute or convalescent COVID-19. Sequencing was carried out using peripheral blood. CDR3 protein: CASSRTVPTDTQYF. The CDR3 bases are TGTGCCAGCAGTAGGACAGTACCTACAGATACGCAGTATTTT.